Below, one T cell receptor (beta chain) is given with its context. Its antigen remains unknown. V dropped 0 bases and J dropped 3; count of bases not matched to a gene: 1. In germline, CDR1 is SGHRS, CDR2 YFSETQ. The CDR3 totals 15 residues. Conventional CD4 T cells were sorted as CD4+CD127+ cells. Unrelated healthy donors provided the controls. Authors' analysis steps: Patients' conventional T cells yielded 85,000 to 120,000 distinct TCRbeta sequences; donors' about 1.3x10^5. Produced via immunoSEQ multiplex PCR; TCRdb's table is partial and in-frame only. That table supplies the V and J calls and clone size; D and trimming were determined from the DNA. Of around 24,000 clones in the sample, roughly 96% are singletons; the top ten hold 0.15% to 0.2%. This sample was included in a study of B cell selection in AIRE deficiency. Whole-study findings and limits: Only 9.3% of about 3,500 shared Treg sequences were patient-specific; 30% to 40% healthy-specific. AIRE-deficient Tconv and Treg repertoires matched healthy donors in TCRBV, CDR3 length, diversity.

This TCR came from a human donor in good health. The chain employs TRBV5-1 and TRBJ2-3; 10 positions match TRBD2. Material: CD4+CD127+ conventional T cells sorted from PBMCs. CDR3: CASSLGTSGTDTQYF. The DNA of the CDR3 is TGCGCCAGCAGCTTGGGGACTAGCGGTACAGATACGCAGTATTTT.